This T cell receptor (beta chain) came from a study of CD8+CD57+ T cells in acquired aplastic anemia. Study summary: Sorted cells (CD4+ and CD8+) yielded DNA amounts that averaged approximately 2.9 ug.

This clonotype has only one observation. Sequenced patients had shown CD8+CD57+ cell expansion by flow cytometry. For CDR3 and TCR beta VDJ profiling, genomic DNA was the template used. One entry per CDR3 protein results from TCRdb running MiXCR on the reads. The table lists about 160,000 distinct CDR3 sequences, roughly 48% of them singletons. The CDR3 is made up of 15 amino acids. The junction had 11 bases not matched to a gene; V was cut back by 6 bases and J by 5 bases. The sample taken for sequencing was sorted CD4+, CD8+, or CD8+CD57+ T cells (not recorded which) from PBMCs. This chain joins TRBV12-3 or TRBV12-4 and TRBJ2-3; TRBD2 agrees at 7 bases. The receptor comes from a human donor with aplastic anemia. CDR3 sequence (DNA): TGTGCCAGCAGCATTAAGGAGCGCGGGGGAGATACGCAGTATTTT. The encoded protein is CASSIKERGGDTQYF.